One and the same sample provided the 24 T cell receptor beta chains below, sequenced in a study of T-cell memory formation after mild COVID-19. A single record per CDR3 protein comes from TCRdb applying MiXCR to the 5' RACE reads. Here the sample spans under 300,000 distinct CDR3 sequences, approximately 9% being singletons. Material for sequencing was PBMCs or a T cell subset sorted from them (not recorded which). The receptors were gathered from a man aged 18 to 29 who had mild COVID-19 (a few samples of this study predate the infection). Cell type and time point are not known.

This clonotype was seen at least ten times. The rearrangement links TRBV29-1 to TRBJ2-3, with 9 bases identical to TRBD1. Germline assignment: CDR1 SQVTM and CDR2 ANQGSEA. The trim removed 4 bases at V and 3 bases at J, leaving 8 bases unmatched. The CDR3 extends over 15 amino acids. The CDR3 bases are TGCAGCGTTGGACAGGGGGAAATAGTGACAGATACGCAGTATTTT. This gives the protein CSVGQGEIVTDTQYF.

The J gene is TRBJ2-2, the V gene TRBV2; the D gene is possibly TRBD2 (5 bases). Germline V gene sequence: CDR1 SNHLY, CDR2 FYNNEI. This CDR3 comprises 16 residues. The V end lost 11 bases, the J end lost 1 base, and 20 bases lay between the germline ends. Written as DNA, the CDR3 is TGTGCCGGTAGTACGGGGAAAGAGGGGAACACCGGGGAGCTGTTTTTT. Protein product: CAGSTGKEGNTGELFF.

This rearrangement joins TRBV7-3 to TRBJ2-3; D ambiguous. Germline values: CDR1 SGHTA, CDR2 FQGTGA. The CDR3 contains 15 residues. The V end lost 5 bases, the J end lost 1 base, and 13 bases lay between the germline ends. The CDR3 nucleotides are TGTGCCAGCAGCCTTTCATCGGTCGGCACAGATACGCAGTATTTT. Translated: CASSLSSVGTDTQYF. Variable domain in full (rest from reference TRBV7-3 and TRBJ2-3): GAGVSQTPSNKVTEKGKYVELRCDPISGHTALYWYRQSLGQGPEFLIYFQGTGAADDSGLPNDRFFAVRPEGSVSTLKIQRTERGDSAVYLCASSLSSVGTDTQYFGPGTRLTVL.

This sequence joins TRBV2 and TRBJ2-7; D is perhaps TRBD2 (6 bases). This CDR3 has 12 amino acids. Germline V gene data show CDR1 as SNHLY and CDR2 as FYNNEI. V dropped 11 bases and J dropped 4 bases, with 15 bases sitting between them. The CDR3 sequence: CAGGATPYEQYF. The CDR3 nucleotides are TGTGCCGGAGGGGCCACCCCATACGAGCAGTACTTC.

This clonotype was seen more than once but under ten times. The rearrangement links TRBV5-1 to TRBJ2-5, with D possibly TRBD2 on 6 matching bases. This CDR3 spans 14 amino acids. The V gene's germline CDR1 is SGHRS and CDR2 YFSETQ. Trimming shortened V by 6 bases and J by 1 base, and 13 bases separated the two germline ends. The CDR3 sequence is CASNLGGFQETQYF. CDR3 bases: TGCGCCAGCAATCTCGGAGGGTTCCAAGAGACCCAGTACTTC.

The chain links TRBV9 to TRBJ1-6, with D perhaps TRBD1 (5 bases). Germline lookup yields CDR1 SGDLS and CDR2 YYNGEE. Trimming took 0 bases from V and 7 from J, leaving 17 bases between them. The CDR3 runs to 17 residues. The CDR3 bases are TGTGCCAGCAGCGTAGCTCGGGACCCGCAGGGAAATTCACCCCTCCACTTT. As protein: CASSVARDPQGNSPLHF.

J is TRBJ1-2 and V is TRBV7-9; no clear D. V was trimmed by 4 bases and J by 5 bases, leaving 17 bases between them. The length of the CDR3 is 15 residues. In germline, CDR1 is SEHNR, CDR2 FQNEAQ (reference sequence). CDR3 amino acids: CASSSLGGFLYGYTF. CDR3 nucleotides: TGTGCCAGCAGCTCCCTAGGAGGATTCTTATATGGCTACACCTTC.

Only a few counts were recorded for this clonotype. The chain recombines TRBV27 with TRBJ1-5, with a possible D match to TRBD1 (6 bases). Deletions cut 3 bases from V and 1 base from J, with 10 bases between. Germline V lookup: CDR1 MNHEY, CDR2 SMNVEV (reference sequence). This CDR3 contains 15 residues. The CDR3 sequence is CASSFGGLSNQPQHF. The CDR3 DNA is TGTGCCAGCAGTTTTGGGGGCTTGAGCAATCAGCCCCAGCATTTT.

The V and J genes are TRBV5-6 and TRBJ1-1; 7 bases are a match to TRBD1. V lost 4 bases to trimming and J lost 5 bases; unmatched junction nucleotides: 11. Per the germline V gene, CDR1 is SGHDT and CDR2 is YYEEEE. The CDR3 length is 15 residues. In DNA form, the CDR3 reads TGTGCCAGCAGCCTAGGGACAGCTTACGGGACTGAAGCTTTCTTT. It is translated as CASSLGTAYGTEAFF.

V gene TRBV21-1 combines with J gene TRBJ2-7. TRBV21-1 is flagged as a pseudogene. CDR3 length: 13 amino acids. The CDR3 loop reads CASISWETYEQYV. CDR3 nucleotides: TGTGCCAGCATTTCGTGGGAGACCTACGAGCAGTACGTC.

This clonotype was seen at least ten times. The chain is built from TRBV5-1 and TRBJ2-5, with D perhaps TRBD1 (6 bases). This CDR3 comprises 14 residues. V gave up 7 bases and J gave up 2 bases, with 15 bases separating them. Per the germline V gene, CDR1 is SGHRS and CDR2 is YFSETQ. CDR3 amino acids: CASSSLGTQETQYF. The CDR3 region has the DNA TGCGCCAGCTCGTCCCTGGGGACACAAGAGACCCAGTACTTC.

As DNA, the CDR3 is TGTGCCAGCAGCCAGCCGGGACAGGGAGTGAGAGAGCAGTACTTC. Amino acid sequence: CASSQPGQGVREQYF. This chain links TRBV7-2 with TRBJ2-7; 9 nucleotides line up with TRBD1. Per the germline V gene, CDR1 is SGHTA and CDR2 is FQGNSA. This CDR3 is built from 15 residues. V lost 5 bases, J lost 7 bases, and 12 bases stayed unmatched. The whole variable domain, remainder taken from reference TRBV7-2 and TRBJ2-7, is GAGVSQSPSNKVTEKGKDVELRCDPISGHTALYWYRQSLGQGLEFLIYFQGNSAPDKSGLPSDRFSAERTGGSVSTLTIQRTQQEDSAVYLCASSQPGQGVREQYFGPGTRLTVT.

A few counts support this clonotype. This chain uses TRBV2 with TRBJ1-5; 9 bases agree with TRBD1. The CDR3 is made up of 20 amino acids. Germline CDR1 SNHLY, CDR2 FYNNEI. J lost 2 bases, V lost 4 bases, and 18 bases had no gene match. For the CDR3, the DNA is TGTGCCAGCAGTGTAGGAACGGGACAGGGAGGAAGCAAGCGCAATCAGCCCCAGCATTTT. Amino acid sequence: CASSVGTGQGGSKRNQPQHF.

The V call is TRBV5-1, the J call TRBJ1-2, with TRBD1 matching 9 bases. The CDR3 has 15 amino acids. With V trimmed by 3 bases and J by 8 bases, 11 bases remained unmatched. Germline V gene sequence: CDR1 SGHRS, CDR2 YFSETQ. CDR3 residues: CASSSHRDRDGGYTF. The CDR3 DNA follows: TGCGCCAGCAGCTCGCATCGGGACAGGGATGGAGGCTACACCTTC.

This clonotype occurred many times. The chain combines TRBV5-5 with TRBJ1-1, with 8 bases identical to TRBD1. V lost 4 bases and J lost 0; bases outside the gene matches: 11. Germline V lookup: CDR1 SGHKS, CDR2 YYEKEE (reference sequence). This CDR3 has 17 amino acids. The chain's CDR3 is CASSPDGQGSMNTEAFF. CDR3 nucleotides: TGTGCCAGCAGCCCCGATGGACAGGGAAGCATGAACACTGAAGCTTTCTTT.

In this sample, this clonotype turned up a few times. J is TRBJ2-1 and V is TRBV29-1, with 8 bases identical to TRBD2. This CDR3 has 15 residues. V gave up 0 bases and J gave up 3 bases; unmatched junction bases: 4. Germline CDR1 and CDR2: SQVTM and ANQGSEA. CDR3 nucleotides: TGCAGCGTTGAAGAGGGGCGGGGGGACTACAATGAGCAGTTCTTC. Protein sequence: CSVEEGRGDYNEQFF.

This clonotype was observed a handful of times. The V and J genes are TRBV2 and TRBJ1-5, with a weak D call TRBD1 (5 bases). This CDR3 comprises 14 residues. Trimming stripped 5 bases from V and 8 bases from J, with 16 bases between. Germline assignment: CDR1 SNHLY and CDR2 FYNNEI. The CDR3 spells CASSSSGSVEPQHF. DNA for the CDR3: TGTGCCAGCAGTTCGTCAGGGAGTGTGGAGCCCCAGCATTTT.

V usage is TRBV7-9 and J usage is TRBJ1-4; D remains ambiguous. The CDR3 has 13 amino acids. Germline CDR1 reads SEHNR; CDR2 reads FQNEAQ (reference sequence). Trimming took 3 bases from V and 7 from J, leaving 9 bases between them. The CDR3 loop is CASSLRASEKLFF. CDR3 sequence (DNA): TGTGCCAGCAGCTTGAGGGCTAGTGAAAAACTGTTTTTT.

The sample holds a few counts of this clonotype. As DNA, the CDR3 is TGCAGCACCGCGGGGGGGCCAGGAGAGACCCAGTACTTC. Translating gives CSTAGGPGETQYF. The chain uses TRBV29-1 and TRBJ2-5; TRBD2 matches 9 bases. The CDR3 spans 13 residues. The germline V gene has CDR1 SQVTM and CDR2 ANQGSEA. With 8 bases clipped from V and 4 bases from J, the junction kept 8 bases outside the gene matches.

CDR3: CATSRDGTKREQYF. CDR3 DNA: TGTGCCACCAGCAGAGATGGGACTAAGCGCGAGCAGTACTTC. This chain joins TRBV15 and TRBJ2-7, with 7 bases that match TRBD2. In germline, CDR1 is LNHNV, CDR2 YYDKDF (reference sequence). The CDR3 is 14 amino acids. J lost 6 bases, V lost 0 bases, and 5 bases had no gene match.

Ten or more counts support this clonotype. The chain couples TRBV5-1 to TRBJ1-6, with 8 bases aligning to TRBD1. The CDR3 length is 14 residues. Unmatched junction bases numbered 6, after V lost 5 bases and J lost 8 bases. Germline CDR1 is SGHRS and CDR2 is YFSETQ. For the CDR3, the DNA is TGCGCCAGCAGATCGGACAGGGAATATTCACCCCTCCACTTT. Its protein product is CASRSDREYSPLHF.

This clonotype came up a few times. V and J are TRBV6-1 and TRBJ1-1; D remains unclear. Germline lookup yields CDR1 MNHNS and CDR2 SASEGT. V shed 2 bases and J shed 2 bases, with 6 bases lying between them. The CDR3 has 13 residues. The DNA for the CDR3 is TGTGCCAGCAGTGAAATTATAAACACTGAAGCTTTCTTT. The encoded protein is CASSEIINTEAFF.

This clonotype was picked up a small number of times. J is TRBJ1-2 and V is TRBV18; maybe TRBD1 (5 bases). The germline V gene encodes CDR1 KGHSH and CDR2 LQKENI. CDR3 size: 13 residues. The germline V and J ends were trimmed by 3 bases and 4 bases, with 9 bases remaining between them. The CDR3 is CASSPDSVYGYTF. As DNA, the CDR3 is TGTGCCAGCTCACCTGACAGCGTCTATGGCTACACCTTC.

J is TRBJ1-1 and V is TRBV5-1; TRBD1 agrees at 8 bases. CDR3 length equals 15 residues. V gave up 0 bases and J gave up 6 bases; unmatched junction bases: 7. Germline values: CDR1 SGHRS, CDR2 YFSETQ. CDR3 region: CASSLADRDNPEAFF. CDR3 sequence (DNA): TGCGCCAGCAGCTTGGCGGACAGGGACAACCCTGAAGCTTTCTTT.